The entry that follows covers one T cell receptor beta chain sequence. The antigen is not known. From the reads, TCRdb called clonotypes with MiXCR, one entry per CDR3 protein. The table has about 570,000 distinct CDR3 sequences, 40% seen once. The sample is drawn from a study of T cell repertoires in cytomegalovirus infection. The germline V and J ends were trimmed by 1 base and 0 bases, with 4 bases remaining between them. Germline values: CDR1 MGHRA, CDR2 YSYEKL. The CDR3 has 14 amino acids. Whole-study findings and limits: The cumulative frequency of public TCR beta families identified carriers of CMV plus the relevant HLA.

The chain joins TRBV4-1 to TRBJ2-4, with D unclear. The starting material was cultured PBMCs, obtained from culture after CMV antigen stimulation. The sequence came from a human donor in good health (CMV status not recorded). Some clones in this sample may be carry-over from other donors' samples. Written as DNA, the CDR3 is TGCGCCAGCAGCCAAGCGGGAGCCAAAAACATTCAGTACTTC. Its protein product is CASSQAGAKNIQYF.